A selection of T cell receptor beta chains follows, all from one sample in a study of T-cell memory formation after mild COVID-19. One entry per CDR3 protein, called by TCRdb with MiXCR from the 5' RACE reads. The table has roughly 80,000 distinct CDR3 sequences, approximately 15% seen once. The sequencing input was PBMCs or a T cell subset sorted from them (not recorded which). Receptors were obtained from an adult woman who had mild COVID-19 (a few samples of this study predate the infection). Cell type and time point are not known. Both conserved end residues are part of each CDR3. The D gene is left open where the match is weak. The size field is filled for only some rows; it gives once, few, many or a size class.

- TRBJ2-5 few TRBV12-3/TRBV12-4 CASSFQTSSQETQYF TGTGCCAGCAGTTTTCAGACTAGTTCCCAAGAGACCCAGTACTTC
- TRBJ2-2 - TRBV10-3 CATGPPGGELFF TGTGCCACGGGACCACCCGGGGGGGAGCTGTTTTTT
TRBD2 TRBJ2-3 - TRBV12-3/TRBV12-4 CASSLGFASGPNTDTQYF TGTGCCAGCAGCTTAGGGTTCGCTAGCGGGCCTAACACAGATACGCAGTATTTT
TRBD1 TRBJ1-1 - TRBV5-1 CASSPGQGRRDTEAFF TGCGCCAGCTCCCCGGGACAGGGAAGAAGGGACACTGAAGCTTTCTTT
TRBD2 TRBJ2-1 many TRBV11-2 CASSQTSGPYNEQFF TGTGCCAGCAGCCAGACTAGCGGGCCGTACAATGAGCAGTTCTTC
TRBD1 TRBJ2-7 few TRBV7-9 CASSVWDRPREQYF TGTGCCAGCAGCGTATGGGACAGGCCCAGAGAGCAGTACTTC
TRBD2 TRBJ2-1 few TRBV18 CASSGLAVPLDEQFF TGTGCCAGCTCAGGACTAGCGGTCCCCTTGGATGAGCAGTTCTTC
TRBD2 TRBJ2-7 - TRBV12-3/TRBV12-4 CASSPDGRGDEQYF TGTGCCAGCAGTCCCGACGGACGGGGGGACGAGCAGTACTTC
- TRBJ2-1 few TRBV24-1 CATSDYNRINEQFF TGTGCCACCTCCGATTATAATCGGATTAATGAGCAGTTCTTC
- TRBJ2-5 few TRBV29-1 CSVEIGLGETQYF TGCAGCGTTGAAATAGGCCTAGGGGAGACCCAGTACTTC
- TRBJ2-1 - TRBV5-6 CASSRSHNEQFF TGTGCCAGCAGCCGGAGCCACAATGAGCAGTTCTTC
TRBD1 TRBJ2-1 - TRBV7-9 CASSRSPGQGFHNEQFF TGTGCCAGCAGCCGAAGCCCGGGACAGGGATTCCACAATGAGCAGTTCTTC
TRBD1 TRBJ2-1 few TRBV12-3/TRBV12-4 CASSMDRGQSPAQQSSYNEQFF TGTGCCAGCAGCATGGACAGGGGGCAATCTCCAGCCCAACAGAGCTCCTACAATGAGCAGTTCTTC
- TRBJ2-7 - TRBV25-1 CASSEGYEQYF TGTGCCAGCAGTGAAGGGTACGAGCAGTACTTC
TRBD1 TRBJ2-1 - TRBV18 CASSPPGQRVVDEQFF TGTGCCAGCTCCCCTCCGGGACAGAGGGTTGTCGATGAGCAGTTCTTC
- TRBJ1-1 - TRBV7-2 CASSLDVQARINTEAFF TGTGCCAGCAGCTTAGACGTGCAGGCCCGCATAAACACTGAAGCTTTCTTT
- TRBJ1-2 once TRBV24-1 CATSDSRALQGILGYTF TGTGCCACCAGTGATTCACGCGCATTACAGGGAATCCTCGGCTACACCTTC
- TRBJ2-7 few TRBV29-1 CSVEAPDEQYF TGCAGCGTTGAAGCACCGGACGAGCAGTACTTC
- TRBJ1-1 few TRBV27 CASRPIAHTEAFF TGTGCCAGCAGACCGATAGCACACACTGAAGCTTTCTTT
- TRBJ2-7 few TRBV7-9 CASSSNRVQPYEQYF TGTGCCAGCAGCTCGAACAGGGTCCAACCCTACGAGCAGTACTTC
- TRBJ2-3 few TRBV13 CASSLGGEGTDTQYF TGTGCCAGCAGCTTAGGCGGGGAAGGGACAGATACGCAGTATTTT
- TRBJ2-1 - TRBV7-7 CASSLVGQGEQFF TGTGCCAGCAGCTTAGTTGGGCAGGGTGAGCAGTTCTTC
TRBD1 TRBJ2-7 many TRBV5-1 CASSWTGPSYEQYF TGCGCCAGCAGCTGGACAGGGCCCTCCTACGAGCAGTACTTC
- TRBJ2-1 - TRBV27 CASSFRNGEQFF TGTGCCAGCAGTTTTAGGAACGGTGAGCAGTTCTTC
- TRBJ2-5 few TRBV4-2 CASSQEGGLETQYF TGTGCCAGCAGCCAAGAAGGGGGGTTAGAGACCCAGTACTTC
TRBD2 TRBJ2-2 few TRBV19 CASSTLPGLATRTGELFF TGTGCCAGTAGTACGTTACCCGGACTAGCAACGAGGACCGGGGAGCTGTTTTTT
TRBD1 TRBJ2-7 - TRBV15 CATSRDIGIGQGLDEQYF TGTGCCACCAGCAGAGATATAGGTATCGGACAGGGGCTGGACGAGCAGTACTTC
- TRBJ2-1 few TRBV7-9 CASSETGSAANEQFF TGTGCCAGCAGCGAGACAGGTAGCGCGGCTAATGAGCAGTTCTTC
TRBD2 TRBJ2-1 - TRBV29-1 CSVQGRAGGTYNEQFF TGCAGCGTTCAGGGACGGGCGGGAGGCACCTACAATGAGCAGTTCTTC
- TRBJ2-7 few TRBV11-2 CASSLEDYSSYEQYF TGTGCCAGCAGCTTAGAGGATTACAGCTCCTACGAGCAGTACTTC
- TRBJ2-3 - TRBV5-1 CASSSFSPSTDTQYF TGCGCCAGCAGCTCCTTCTCTCCTAGCACAGATACGCAGTATTTT
TRBD2 TRBJ2-1 few TRBV13 CASSLAGLGTNEQFF TGTGCCAGCAGCTTAGCTGGACTAGGGACCAATGAGCAGTTCTTC
TRBD2 TRBJ2-7 few TRBV20-1 CSARDSGLAGAF TGCAGTGCTAGAGATAGCGGGCTAGCGGGTGCCTTC
TRBD2 TRBJ2-1 - TRBV29-1 CSVEDLKDSGRAGDEQFF TGCAGCGTTGAAGATCTAAAGGATAGCGGGAGGGCCGGGGATGAGCAGTTCTTC
- TRBJ2-3 many TRBV12-3/TRBV12-4 CASSPAGNTDTQYF TGTGCCAGCAGTCCGGCAGGGAACACAGATACGCAGTATTTT
TRBD2 TRBJ2-3 - TRBV19 CASTAPGTSDSTDTQYF TGTGCCAGTACCGCCCCTGGGACTAGCGATAGCACAGATACGCAGTATTTT
- TRBJ1-1 few TRBV6-5 CASSPLYLNTEAFF TGTGCCAGCAGCCCCCTCTATTTGAACACTGAAGCTTTCTTT
TRBD1 TRBJ2-7 - TRBV5-4 CASSQDREVGYEQYF TGTGCCAGCAGCCAAGACAGGGAAGTAGGGTACGAGCAGTACTTC
- TRBJ1-1 - TRBV27 CASSLAGGSEAFF TGTGCCAGCAGTTTAGCGGGGGGGAGTGAAGCTTTCTTT
- TRBJ1-2 - TRBV9 CASSVDGYYGYTF TGTGCCAGCAGCGTAGACGGGTACTATGGCTACACCTTC
TRBD1 TRBJ2-7 many TRBV12-3/TRBV12-4 CASSPGTVYEQYF TGTGCCAGCAGCCCTGGGACAGTCTACGAGCAGTACTTC
- TRBJ1-4 - TRBV12-3/TRBV12-4 CASRGTNEKLFF TGTGCCTCTAGGGGGACTAATGAAAAACTGTTTTTT
- TRBJ2-1 few TRBV7-6 CASSLSGVNNEQFF TGTGCCAGCAGCTTAAGCGGTGTGAACAATGAGCAGTTCTTC
- TRBJ2-5 many TRBV7-9 CASSLDRGSQETQYF TGTGCCAGCAGCTTAGATCGGGGAAGCCAAGAGACCCAGTACTTC
TRBD2 TRBJ2-5 - TRBV11-3 CASSVSSGGGQETQYF TGTGCCAGCAGCGTATCTAGCGGGGGAGGCCAAGAGACCCAGTACTTC
TRBD1 TRBJ2-7 - TRBV5-1 CASSPLPGQGLNEQYF TGCGCCAGCAGCCCCCTCCCCGGACAGGGACTCAACGAGCAGTACTTC
- TRBJ2-1 few TRBV5-1 CASSLTPGTGLEQFF TGCGCCAGCAGCCTCACTCCGGGGACCGGGCTTGAGCAGTTCTTC
- TRBJ2-1 few TRBV19 CASSAITGLNEQFF TGTGCCAGTAGTGCCATTACGGGACTCAATGAGCAGTTCTTC
- TRBJ2-1 - TRBV9 CASSARGESYNEQFF TGTGCCAGCAGCGCTAGGGGGGAATCCTACAATGAGCAGTTCTTC
- TRBJ2-3 - TRBV10-3 CRPGRRDTQYF TGTAGGCCTGGGAGAAGAGATACGCAGTATTTT
TRBD2 TRBJ2-1 - TRBV6-5 CASGLAGGAEQFF TGTGCCAGCGGACTAGCGGGGGGGGCAGAGCAGTTCTTC
TRBD1 TRBJ1-1 - TRBV11-2 CASTRQGGGNTEAFF TGTGCCAGCACCAGACAGGGCGGGGGGAACACTGAAGCTTTCTTT
- TRBJ2-1 few TRBV6-2/TRBV6-3 CASSYFGGNNEQFF TGTGCCAGCAGTTACTTCGGCGGGAACAATGAGCAGTTCTTC
- TRBJ2-1 few TRBV7-6 CASSLSLGGSSYNEQFF TGTGCCAGCAGCTTAAGTCTGGGGGGATCCTCCTACAATGAGCAGTTCTTC
- TRBJ2-3 few TRBV7-9 CASSLSSSSTDTQYF TGTGCCAGCAGCTTGTCCTCCTCGAGCACAGATACGCAGTATTTT
TRBD1 TRBJ2-3 few TRBV19 CASSPGQGARDTQYF TGTGCCAGTAGTCCGGGACAGGGGGCGCGTGATACGCAGTATTTT
TRBD2 TRBJ2-3 - TRBV6-2/TRBV6-3 CASSNLAGETDTQYF TGTGCCAGCAGTAACCTAGCGGGAGAAACAGATACGCAGTATTTT
- TRBJ2-3 few TRBV6-5 CASSYVVGSPRTDTQYF TGTGCCAGCAGTTACGTCGTTGGATCCCCGCGGACAGATACGCAGTATTTT
- TRBJ2-7 - TRBV12-3/TRBV12-4 CAIKGQSYEQYF TGTGCCATTAAGGGACAATCCTACGAGCAGTACTTC